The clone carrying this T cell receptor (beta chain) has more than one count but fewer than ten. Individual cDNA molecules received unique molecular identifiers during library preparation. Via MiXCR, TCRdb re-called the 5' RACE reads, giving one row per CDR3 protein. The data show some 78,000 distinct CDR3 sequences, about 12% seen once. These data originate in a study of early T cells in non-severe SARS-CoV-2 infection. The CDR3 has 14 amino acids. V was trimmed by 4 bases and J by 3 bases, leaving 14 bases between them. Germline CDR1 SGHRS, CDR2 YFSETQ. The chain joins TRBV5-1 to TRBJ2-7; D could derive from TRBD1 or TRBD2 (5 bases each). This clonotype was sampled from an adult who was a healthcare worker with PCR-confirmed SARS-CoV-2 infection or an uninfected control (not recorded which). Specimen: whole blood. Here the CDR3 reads CASSPRDGSYEQYF. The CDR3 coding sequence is TGCGCCAGCAGCCCGAGGGACGGTAGCTACGAGCAGTACTTC. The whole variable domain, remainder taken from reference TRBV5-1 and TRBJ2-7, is KAGVTQTPRYLIKTRGQQVTLSCSPISGHRSVSWYQQTPGQGLQFLFEYFSETQRNKGNFPGRFSGRQFSNSRSEMNVSTLELGDSALYLCASSPRDGSYEQYFGPGTRLTVT.